This T cell receptor beta chain was captured in a study of monozygotic twins with inflammatory bowel disease. Germline V gene sequence: CDR1 SGHDN, CDR2 FVKESK. This CDR3 is 13 amino acids long. Reprocessing the 5' RACE reads, TCRdb reports a single entry for every CDR3 protein and omits DNA. This sample lists approximately 330,000 distinct CDR3 sequences; its ten largest clones have around 2%. The sequence was obtained from a human donor with ulcerative colitis or Crohn's disease, or a healthy co-twin of an affected twin (not recorded which). The specimen was blood. This sequence joins TRBV14 and TRBJ2-7; as DNA is missing, the TRBD1 call by TCRdb cannot be tested. The CDR3 sequence: CASSQTVSYEQYF.